This T cell receptor (beta chain) is drawn from a study of Graves' ophthalmopathy and Graves' hyperthyroidism. This clonotype showed up many times. From RNA, the CDR3 regions of TCR beta chains were amplified and sequenced. HTBI primers served in a first-round RT-PCR, which a second-round multiplex PCR followed. TCRdb re-analysed the multiplex PCR reads in MiXCR, keeping a single row per CDR3 protein. The table includes under 200,000 distinct CDR3 sequences, over 35% detected once. The source material was peripheral blood. The receptor comes from a woman aged 40 to 55 with Graves' ophthalmopathy.

Written as DNA, the CDR3 is TGTGCCAGCAGCTTAAACAGCAATCAGCCCCAGCATTTT. Translation: CASSLNSNQPQHF. The chain links TRBV5-5 to TRBJ1-5, with D unclear. Germline assignment: CDR1 SGHKS and CDR2 YYEKEE (reference sequence). The length of the CDR3 is 13 residues. Trimming left V 2 bases short and J 1 base short, with 4 bases between.